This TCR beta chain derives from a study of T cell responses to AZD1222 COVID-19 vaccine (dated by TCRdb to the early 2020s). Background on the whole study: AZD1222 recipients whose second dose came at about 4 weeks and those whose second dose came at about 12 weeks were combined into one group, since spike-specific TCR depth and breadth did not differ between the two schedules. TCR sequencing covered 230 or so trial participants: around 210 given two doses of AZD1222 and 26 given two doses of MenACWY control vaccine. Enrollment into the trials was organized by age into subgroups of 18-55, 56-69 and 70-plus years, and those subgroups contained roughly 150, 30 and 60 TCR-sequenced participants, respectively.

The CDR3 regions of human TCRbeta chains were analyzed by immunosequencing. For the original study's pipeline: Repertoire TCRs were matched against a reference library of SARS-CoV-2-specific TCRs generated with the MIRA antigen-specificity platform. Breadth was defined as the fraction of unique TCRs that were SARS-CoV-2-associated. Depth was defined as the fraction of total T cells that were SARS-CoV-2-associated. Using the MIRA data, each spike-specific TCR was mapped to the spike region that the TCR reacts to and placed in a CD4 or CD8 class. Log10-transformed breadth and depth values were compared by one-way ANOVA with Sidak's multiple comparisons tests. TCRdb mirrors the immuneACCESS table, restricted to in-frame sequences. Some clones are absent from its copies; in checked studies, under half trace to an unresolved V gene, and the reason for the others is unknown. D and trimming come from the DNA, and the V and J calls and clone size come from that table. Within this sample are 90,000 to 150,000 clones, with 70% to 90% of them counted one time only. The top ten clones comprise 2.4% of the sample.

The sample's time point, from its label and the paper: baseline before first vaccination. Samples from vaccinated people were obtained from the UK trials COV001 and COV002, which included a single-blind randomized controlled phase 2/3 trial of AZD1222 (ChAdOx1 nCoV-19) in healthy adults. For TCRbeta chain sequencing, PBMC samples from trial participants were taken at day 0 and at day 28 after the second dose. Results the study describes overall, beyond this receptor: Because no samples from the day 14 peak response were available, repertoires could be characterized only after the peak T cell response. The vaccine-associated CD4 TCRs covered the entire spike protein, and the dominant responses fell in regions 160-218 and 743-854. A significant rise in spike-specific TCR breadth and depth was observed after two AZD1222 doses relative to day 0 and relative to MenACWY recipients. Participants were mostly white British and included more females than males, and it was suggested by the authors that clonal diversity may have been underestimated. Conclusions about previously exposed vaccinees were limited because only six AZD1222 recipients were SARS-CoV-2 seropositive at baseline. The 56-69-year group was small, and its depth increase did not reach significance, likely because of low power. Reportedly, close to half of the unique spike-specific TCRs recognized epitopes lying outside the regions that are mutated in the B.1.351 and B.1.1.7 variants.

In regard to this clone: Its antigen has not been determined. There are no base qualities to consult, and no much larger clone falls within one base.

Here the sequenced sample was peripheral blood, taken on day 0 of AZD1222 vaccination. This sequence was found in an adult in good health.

The CDR3 is CASSQEAGGVSSYNEQFF. The sequenced DNA: TGCGCCAGCAGCCAAGAAGCGGGAGGGGTTAGCTCCTACAATGAGCAGTTCTTC. This receptor chain uses TRBV4-1 and TRBJ2-1, with 10 middle bases fitting TRBD2. V loses 0 bases at its end and J loses 0 bases; junction bases beyond the gene matches: 5. The CDR3 has 18 amino acids, counting the end cysteine and phenylalanine. Of all the DNA, just the CDR3 is kept, 54 bases in frame from base 1. In the germline V gene, CDR1 corresponds to MGHRA and CDR2 to YSYEKL.